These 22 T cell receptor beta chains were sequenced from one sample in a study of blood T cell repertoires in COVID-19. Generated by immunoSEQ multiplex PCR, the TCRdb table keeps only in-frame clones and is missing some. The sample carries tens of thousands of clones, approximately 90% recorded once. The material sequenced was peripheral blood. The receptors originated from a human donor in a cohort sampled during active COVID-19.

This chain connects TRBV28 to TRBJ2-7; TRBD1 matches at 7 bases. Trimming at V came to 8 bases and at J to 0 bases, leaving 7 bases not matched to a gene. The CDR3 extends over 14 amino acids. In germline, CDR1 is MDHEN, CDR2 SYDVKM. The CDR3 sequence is CASRGQHFSYEQYF. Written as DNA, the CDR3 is TGTGCCAGCCGGGGACAGCATTTCTCCTACGAGCAGTACTTC.

This chain's CDR3 is CASSSVGDRGNTEAFF. DNA of the CDR3: TGTGCCAGCAGCTCAGTGGGGGACAGGGGGAACACTGAAGCTTTCTTT. The chain couples TRBV5-4 to TRBJ1-1; 10 positions match TRBD1. Germline CDR1 SGHNT, CDR2 YYREEE (reference sequence). Trimming cost V 3 bases and J 1 base; bases outside gene matches: 6. The CDR3 covers 16 residues.

For the CDR3, the DNA is TGCGCCAGCAGCTTGGGTAGTAGCGGGACCAGAGACTACGAGCAGTACTTC. Encoded protein: CASSLGSSGTRDYEQYF. This sequence joins TRBV5-1 and TRBJ2-7, with 8 bases identical to TRBD2. The CDR3 is made up of 17 amino acids. The J segment lost 3 bases and the V segment lost 0 bases, leaving 11 bases of the junction unmatched. The germline V gene has CDR1 SGHRS and CDR2 YFSETQ.

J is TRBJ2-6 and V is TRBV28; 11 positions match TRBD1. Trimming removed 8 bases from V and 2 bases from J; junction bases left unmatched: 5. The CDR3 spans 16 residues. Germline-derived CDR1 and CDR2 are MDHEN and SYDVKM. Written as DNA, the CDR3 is TGTGCCAGCCGGGACAGGGGGTTAGCTGGGGCCAACGTCCTGACTTTC. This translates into CASRDRGLAGANVLTF.

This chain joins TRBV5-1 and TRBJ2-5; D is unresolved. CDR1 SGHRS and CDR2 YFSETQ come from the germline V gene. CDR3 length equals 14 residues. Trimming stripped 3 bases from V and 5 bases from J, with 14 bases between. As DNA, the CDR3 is TGCGCCAGCAGCTACGGAACAGCCAGGGAGACCCAGTACTTC. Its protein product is CASSYGTARETQYF. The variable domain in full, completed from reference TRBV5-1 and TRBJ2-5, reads KAGVTQTPRYLIKTRGQQVTLSCSPISGHRSVSWYQQTPGQGLQFLFEYFSETQRNKGNFPGRFSGRQFSNSRSEMNVSTLELGDSALYLCASSYGTARETQYFGPGTRLLVL.

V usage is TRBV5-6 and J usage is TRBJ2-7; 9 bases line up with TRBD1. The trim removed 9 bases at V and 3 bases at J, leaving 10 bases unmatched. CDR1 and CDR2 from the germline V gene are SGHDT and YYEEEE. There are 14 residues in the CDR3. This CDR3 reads CATTRRDRVYEQYF. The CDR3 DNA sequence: TGTGCCACGACCCGACGGGACAGGGTCTACGAGCAGTACTTC.

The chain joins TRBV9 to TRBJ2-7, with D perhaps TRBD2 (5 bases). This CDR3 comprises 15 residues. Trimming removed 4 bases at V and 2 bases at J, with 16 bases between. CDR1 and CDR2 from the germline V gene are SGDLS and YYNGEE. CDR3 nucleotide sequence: TGTGCCAGCAGCCCCCGAGCGGTCAAACCCTACGAGCAGTACTTC. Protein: CASSPRAVKPYEQYF. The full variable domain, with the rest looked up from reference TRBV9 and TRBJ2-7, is DSGVTQTPKHLITATGQRVTLRCSPRSGDLSVYWYQQSLDQGLQFLIQYYNGEERAKGNILERFSAQQFPDLHSELNLSSLELGDSALYFCASSPRAVKPYEQYFGPGTRLTVT.

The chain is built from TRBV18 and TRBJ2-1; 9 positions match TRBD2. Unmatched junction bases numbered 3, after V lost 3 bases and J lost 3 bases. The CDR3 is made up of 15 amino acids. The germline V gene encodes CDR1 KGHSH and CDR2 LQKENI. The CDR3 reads CASSPRTSDYNEQFF. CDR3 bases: TGTGCCAGCTCACCTAGGACTAGCGACTACAATGAGCAGTTCTTC.

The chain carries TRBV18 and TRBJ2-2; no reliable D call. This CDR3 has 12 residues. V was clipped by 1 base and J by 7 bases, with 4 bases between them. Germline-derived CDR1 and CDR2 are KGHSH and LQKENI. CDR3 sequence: CASSPRLGELFF. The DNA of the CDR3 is TGTGCCAGCTCACCACGTCTCGGGGAGCTGTTTTTT.

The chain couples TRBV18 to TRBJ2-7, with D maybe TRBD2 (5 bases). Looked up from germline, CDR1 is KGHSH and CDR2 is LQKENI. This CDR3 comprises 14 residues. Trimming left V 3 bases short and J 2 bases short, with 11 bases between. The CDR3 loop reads CASSPGASTYEQYF. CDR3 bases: TGTGCCAGCTCACCGGGAGCATCGACCTACGAGCAGTACTTC.

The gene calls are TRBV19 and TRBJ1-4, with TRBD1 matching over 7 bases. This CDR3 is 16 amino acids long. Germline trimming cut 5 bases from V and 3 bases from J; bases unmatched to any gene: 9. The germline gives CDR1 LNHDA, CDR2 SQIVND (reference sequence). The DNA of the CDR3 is TGTGCCAGTAGTCCACTTGACAGGGTGGCTAATGAAAAACTGTTTTTT. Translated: CASSPLDRVANEKLFF.

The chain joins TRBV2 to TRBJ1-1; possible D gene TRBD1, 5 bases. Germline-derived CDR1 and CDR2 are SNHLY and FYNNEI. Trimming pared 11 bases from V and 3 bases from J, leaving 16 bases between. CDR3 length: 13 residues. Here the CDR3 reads CAGLQEGHTEAFF. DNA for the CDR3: TGTGCCGGCCTACAGGAGGGGCACACTGAAGCTTTCTTT.

CDR3 sequence reads: CASSPTGEDTGELFF. For the CDR3, the DNA is TGTGCCAGCAGCCCTACAGGGGAGGACACCGGGGAGCTGTTTTTT. V gene TRBV6-2 or TRBV6-3 combines with J gene TRBJ2-2; D is perhaps TRBD1 (7 bases). The CDR3 covers 15 residues. Germline CDR1 and CDR2: MNHEY and SVGEGT. The V end lost 6 bases, the J end lost 3 bases, and 14 bases lay between the germline ends.

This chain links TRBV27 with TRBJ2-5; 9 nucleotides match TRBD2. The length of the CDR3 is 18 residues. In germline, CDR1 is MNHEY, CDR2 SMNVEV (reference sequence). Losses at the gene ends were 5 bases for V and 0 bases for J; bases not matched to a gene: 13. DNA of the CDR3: TGTGCCAGCAGTCTGGCTGGTAGCGGGAGAAGCTACCAAGAGACCCAGTACTTC. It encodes CASSLAGSGRSYQETQYF.

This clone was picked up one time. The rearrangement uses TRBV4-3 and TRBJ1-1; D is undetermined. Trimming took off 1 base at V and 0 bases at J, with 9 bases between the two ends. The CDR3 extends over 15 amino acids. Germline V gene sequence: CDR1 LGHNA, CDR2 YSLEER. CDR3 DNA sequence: TGCGCCAGCAGCCAAGGCGAGGCCATGAACACTGAAGCTTTCTTT. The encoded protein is CASSQGEAMNTEAFF.

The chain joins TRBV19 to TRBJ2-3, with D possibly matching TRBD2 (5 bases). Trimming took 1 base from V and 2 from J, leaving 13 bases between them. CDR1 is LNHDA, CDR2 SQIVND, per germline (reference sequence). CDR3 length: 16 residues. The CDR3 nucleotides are TGTGCCAGTAGTATAGGAGGGAGACACACCACAGATACGCAGTATTTT. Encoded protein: CASSIGGRHTTDTQYF.

DNA for the CDR3: TGTGCCAGCAGTGACTCGGCTAGCGGGAGCTCCTACGAGCAGTACTTC. This sequence encodes CASSDSASGSSYEQYF. V is TRBV6-4 and J is TRBJ2-7; 10 positions agree with TRBD2. V dropped 0 bases and J dropped 0; count of bases not matched to a gene: 2. Germline V gene data show CDR1 as MRHNA and CDR2 as SNTAGT. The CDR3 covers 16 residues.

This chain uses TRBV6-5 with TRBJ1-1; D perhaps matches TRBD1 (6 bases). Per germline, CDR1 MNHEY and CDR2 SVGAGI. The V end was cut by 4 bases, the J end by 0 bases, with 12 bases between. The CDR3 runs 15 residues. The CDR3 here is CASSSPGTLNTEAFF. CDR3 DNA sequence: TGTGCCAGCAGTTCCCCCGGGACACTGAACACTGAAGCTTTCTTT.

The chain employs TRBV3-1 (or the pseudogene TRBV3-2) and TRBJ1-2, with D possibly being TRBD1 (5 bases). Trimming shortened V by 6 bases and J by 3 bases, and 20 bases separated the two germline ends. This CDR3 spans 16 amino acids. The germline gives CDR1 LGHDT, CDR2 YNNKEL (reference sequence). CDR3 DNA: TGTGCCAGCAGTCAGCTGCAGGGATGGTGGGACTATGGCTACACCTTC. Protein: CASSQLQGWWDYGYTF.

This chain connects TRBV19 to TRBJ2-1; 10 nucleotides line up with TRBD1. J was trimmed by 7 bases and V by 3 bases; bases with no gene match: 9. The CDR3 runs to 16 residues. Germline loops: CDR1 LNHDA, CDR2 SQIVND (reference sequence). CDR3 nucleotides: TGTGCCAGTAGTATCTCGCGGGACAGGGGTCTGAATGAGCAGTTCTTC. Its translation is CASSISRDRGLNEQFF.

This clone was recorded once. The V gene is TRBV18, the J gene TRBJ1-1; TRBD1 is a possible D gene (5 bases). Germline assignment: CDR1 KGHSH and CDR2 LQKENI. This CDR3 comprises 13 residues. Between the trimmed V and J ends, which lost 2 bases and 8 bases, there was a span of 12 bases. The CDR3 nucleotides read TGTGCCAGCTCACCAGACAGCAAAAGGGAAGCTTTCTTT. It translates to CASSPDSKREAFF.

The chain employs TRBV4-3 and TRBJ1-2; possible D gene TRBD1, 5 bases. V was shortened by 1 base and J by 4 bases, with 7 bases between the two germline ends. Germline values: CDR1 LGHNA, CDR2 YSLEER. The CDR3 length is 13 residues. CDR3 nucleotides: TGCGCCAGCAGCCAAGGACAGTTCTATGGCTACACCTTC. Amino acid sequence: CASSQGQFYGYTF.